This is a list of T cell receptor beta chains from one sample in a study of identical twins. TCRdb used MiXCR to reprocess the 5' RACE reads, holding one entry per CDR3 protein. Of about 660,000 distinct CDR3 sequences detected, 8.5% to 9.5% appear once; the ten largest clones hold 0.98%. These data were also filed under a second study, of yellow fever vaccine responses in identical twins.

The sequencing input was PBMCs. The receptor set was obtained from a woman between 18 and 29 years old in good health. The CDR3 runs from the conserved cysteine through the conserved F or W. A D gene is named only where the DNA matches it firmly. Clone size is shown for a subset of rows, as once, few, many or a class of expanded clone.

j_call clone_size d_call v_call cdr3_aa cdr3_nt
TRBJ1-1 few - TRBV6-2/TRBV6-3 CASSYSAGSGEAFF TGTGCCAGCAGTTACAGCGCGGGATCGGGGGAAGCTTTCTTT
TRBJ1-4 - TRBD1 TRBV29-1 CSVARDRGFEKLFF TGCAGCGTAGCCCGGGACAGGGGATTTGAAAAACTGTTTTTT
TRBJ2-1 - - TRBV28 CASSLPWAELSYNEQFF TGTGCCAGCAGTTTGCCCTGGGCAGAACTCTCCTACAATGAGCAGTTCTTC
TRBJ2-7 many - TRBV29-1 CSVQTGEGSYEQYF TGCAGCGTTCAGACAGGGGAGGGATCCTACGAGCAGTACTTC
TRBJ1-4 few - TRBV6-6 CASTAWGKLFF TGTGCCAGCACTGCATGGGGAAAACTGTTTTTT
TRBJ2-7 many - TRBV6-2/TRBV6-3 CASSYGETYEQYF TGTGCCAGCAGTTACGGTGAGACCTACGAGCAGTACTTC
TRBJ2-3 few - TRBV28 CASSPGAPTDTQYF TGTGCCAGCAGTCCCGGGGCCCCCACAGATACGCAGTATTTT
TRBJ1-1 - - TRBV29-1 CSAKSVGGTEAFF TGCAGCGCCAAATCGGTGGGTGGCACTGAAGCTTTCTTT
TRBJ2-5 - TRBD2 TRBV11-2 CASSARLAGGLQETQYF TGTGCCAGCAGCGCCCGACTAGCGGGAGGCTTGCAAGAGACCCAGTACTTC
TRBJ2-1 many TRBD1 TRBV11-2 CASSSYRGREQFF TGTGCCAGCAGCTCGTACAGGGGAAGAGAGCAGTTCTTC
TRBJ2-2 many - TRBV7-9 CASSGGGDTGELFF TGTGCCAGCAGCGGTGGCGGGGACACCGGGGAGCTGTTTTTT
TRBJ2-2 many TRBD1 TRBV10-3 CATRTGSITGELFF TGTGCCACCCGGACAGGGAGTATCACCGGGGAGCTGTTTTTT
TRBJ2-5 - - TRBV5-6 CASSLPGQEEGTQYF TGTGCCAGCAGCTTGCCGGGGCAGGAGGAGGGTACCCAGTACTTC
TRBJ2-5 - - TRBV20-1 CSARGRGHQETQYF TGCAGTGCTAGAGGGCGGGGGCACCAAGAGACCCAGTACTTC
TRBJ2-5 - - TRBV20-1 CSASPHQETQYF TGCAGTGCCAGTCCTCACCAAGAGACCCAGTACTTC
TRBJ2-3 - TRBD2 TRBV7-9 CASSLGTRPRTDTQYF TGTGCCAGCAGCTTAGGGACTAGACCGAGGACAGATACGCAGTATTTT
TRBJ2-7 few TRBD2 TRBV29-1 CSVGPGGLEQYF TGCAGCGTGGGGCCGGGAGGGCTCGAGCAGTACTTC
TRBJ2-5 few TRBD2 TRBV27 CASSSTSGGEVETQYF TGTGCCAGCAGTTCCACTAGCGGGGGGGAGGTAGAGACCCAGTACTTC
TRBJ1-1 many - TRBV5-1 CASSLESNTEAFF TGCGCCAGCAGCTTGGAATCGAACACTGAAGCTTTCTTT
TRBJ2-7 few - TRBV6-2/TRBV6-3 CASTRNSGGLYEQYF TGTGCCAGCACCCGGAATTCGGGCGGACTCTACGAGCAGTACTTC
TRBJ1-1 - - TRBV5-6 CASSFATDQNGEAFF TGTGCCAGCAGCTTTGCGACGGACCAGAATGGTGAAGCTTTCTTT
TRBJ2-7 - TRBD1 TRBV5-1 CASSSNGQGKSYEQYF TGCGCCAGCAGCTCCAACGGACAGGGAAAGTCCTACGAGCAGTACTTC
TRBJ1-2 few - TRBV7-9 CASSLDTGAYGYTF TGTGCCAGCAGCTTAGATACGGGGGCCTATGGCTACACCTTC
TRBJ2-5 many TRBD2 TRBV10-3 CAISGLAGVETQYF TGTGCCATTTCCGGACTAGCGGGAGTTGAGACCCAGTACTTC
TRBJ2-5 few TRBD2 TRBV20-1 CSASQVAGETQYF TGCAGTGCTAGCCAGGTAGCGGGAGAGACCCAGTACTTC
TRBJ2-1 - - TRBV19 CASRPHSGDEQFF TGTGCCAGTAGACCCCACTCGGGGGATGAGCAGTTCTTC
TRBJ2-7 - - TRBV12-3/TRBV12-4 CASSLLGLHEQYF TGTGCCAGCAGTTTATTAGGGCTTCACGAGCAGTACTTC
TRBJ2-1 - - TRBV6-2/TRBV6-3 CASSPHNGPYNEQFF TGTGCCAGCAGTCCCCATAATGGTCCCTACAATGAGCAGTTCTTC
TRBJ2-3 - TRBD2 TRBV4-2 CASSHRLAITDTQYF TGTGCCAGCAGCCACAGACTAGCGATTACAGATACGCAGTATTTT
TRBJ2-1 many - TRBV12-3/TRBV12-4 CASSLSEDGAYEQFF TGTGCCAGCAGTTTATCGGAGGACGGGGCTTATGAGCAGTTCTTC
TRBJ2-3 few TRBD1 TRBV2 CASSVQGADTQYF TGTGCCAGCAGTGTTCAGGGGGCAGATACGCAGTATTTT
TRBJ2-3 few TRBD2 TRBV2 CASSQSGGAQDTQYF TGTGCCAGCAGTCAGAGCGGGGGGGCCCAAGATACGCAGTATTTT
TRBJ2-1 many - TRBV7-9 CASSLAVVHTYNEQFF TGTGCCAGCAGCTTAGCTGTGGTCCATACCTACAATGAGCAGTTCTTC
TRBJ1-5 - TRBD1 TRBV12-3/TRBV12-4 CTSSFLLGQGGGNQPQHF TGTACCAGCAGTTTTCTCCTGGGGCAGGGGGGCGGGAATCAGCCCCAGCATTTT
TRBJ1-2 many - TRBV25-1 CASSASGDLFGYTF TGTGCCAGCAGTGCTTCGGGGGACTTATTCGGCTACACCTTC
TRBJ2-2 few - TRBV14 CASSQDWLPKMTSNTGELFF TGTGCCAGCAGCCAAGATTGGCTCCCCAAAATGACTTCGAACACCGGGGAGCTGTTTTTT
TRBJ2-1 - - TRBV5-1 CASSLVGGGGAYNEQFF TGCGCCAGCAGCTTGGTGGGAGGGGGAGGGGCCTACAATGAGCAGTTCTTC
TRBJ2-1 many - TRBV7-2 CASSLGANPYNEQFF TGTGCCAGCAGCTTAGGGGCCAACCCGTACAATGAGCAGTTCTTC
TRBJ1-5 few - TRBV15 CATSRAVGQGPQHF TGTGCCACCAGCAGAGCCGTGGGGCAGGGCCCCCAGCATTTT
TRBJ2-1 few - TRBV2 CASSEGSGSGISSYNEQFF TGTGCCAGCAGTGAGGGTTCGGGTAGCGGAATCAGCTCCTACAATGAGCAGTTCTTC
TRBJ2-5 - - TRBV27 CASSFYRDGTQYF TGTGCCAGCAGTTTCTACAGGGACGGGACCCAGTACTTC
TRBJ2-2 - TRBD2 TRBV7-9 CASYLPGLSNTGELFF TGTGCCAGCTACCTACCGGGACTATCGAACACCGGGGAGCTGTTTTTT
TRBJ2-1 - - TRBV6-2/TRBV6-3 CASSYSMTYNEQFF TGTGCCAGCAGTTACTCGATGACTTACAATGAGCAGTTCTTC
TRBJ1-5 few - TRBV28 CASSLASYQPQHF TGTGCCAGCAGTTTAGCATCGTATCAGCCCCAGCATTTT
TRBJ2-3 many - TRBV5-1 CASSTSGGVEYF TGCGCCAGCAGCACCTCAGGAGGAGTGGAGTATTTT
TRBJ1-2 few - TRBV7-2 CASSQQTRLGGYTF TGTGCCAGCAGCCAACAGACACGACTTGGTGGCTACACCTTC
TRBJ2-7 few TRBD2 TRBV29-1 CSATSGRGYEQYF TGCAGCGCAACTAGCGGGAGGGGCTACGAGCAGTACTTC